This T cell receptor beta chain was sequenced in a study of cytomegalovirus exposure and HLA in healthy donors. Assay used: immunoSEQ multiplex PCR; TCRdb lists only in-frame clones, some missing. The sample includes about 250,000 clones, about 83% of them seen just once. Germline CDR1 SGDLS, CDR2 YYNGEE. V lost 3 bases and J lost 3; bases outside the gene matches: 12. This CDR3 region has 17 residues. The donors were members of the validation cohort, which comprised approximately 120 subjects and was separate from the first cohort of 670 or so subjects. Sample: PBMCs. This chain links TRBV9 with TRBJ2-4; the match to TRBD2 covers 7 bases. The receptor was derived from a man aged 18 to 35 in good health and CMV-seronegative. CDR3 sequence: CASSASGLADYKNIQYF. The CDR3 DNA reads TGTGCCAGCAGCGCATCCGGGCTAGCGGACTACAAAAACATTCAGTACTTC.